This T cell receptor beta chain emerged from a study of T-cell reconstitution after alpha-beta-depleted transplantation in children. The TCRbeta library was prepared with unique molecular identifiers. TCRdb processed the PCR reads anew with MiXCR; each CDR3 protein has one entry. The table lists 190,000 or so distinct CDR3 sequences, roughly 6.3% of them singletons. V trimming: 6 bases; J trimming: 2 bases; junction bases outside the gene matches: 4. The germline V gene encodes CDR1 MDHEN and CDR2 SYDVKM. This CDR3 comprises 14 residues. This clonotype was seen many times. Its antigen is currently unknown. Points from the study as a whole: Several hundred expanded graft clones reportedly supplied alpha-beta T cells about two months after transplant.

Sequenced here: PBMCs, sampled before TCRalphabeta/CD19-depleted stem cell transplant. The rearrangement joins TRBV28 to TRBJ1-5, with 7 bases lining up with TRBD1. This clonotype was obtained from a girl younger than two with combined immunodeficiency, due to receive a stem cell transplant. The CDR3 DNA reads TGTGCCAGCAGCACTGGGACAGGCAATCAGCCCCAGCATTTT. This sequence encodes CASSTGTGNQPQHF. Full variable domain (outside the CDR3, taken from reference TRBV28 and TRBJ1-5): DVKVTQSSRYLVKRTGEKVFLECVQDMDHENMFWYRQDPGLGLRLIYFSYDVKMKEKGDIPEGYSVSREKKERFSLILESASTNQTSMYLCASSTGTGNQPQHFGDGTRLSIL.